A selection of T cell receptor beta chains follows, all from one sample in a study of metastatic and nonmetastatic thyroid tumors. TCRdb re-clonotyped the PCR reads via MiXCR. The sample consists of around 30,000 clones, 15% of them appearing once. What was sequenced was blood. The receptors shown here come from a male donor with papillary thyroid cancer or a benign thyroid nodule (not recorded which). Some clones in this sample may be carry-over from other donors' samples. Both conserved end residues are part of each CDR3. A D gene is named only where the DNA matches it firmly.

V: TRBV12-3/TRBV12-4
D: -
J: TRBJ1-3
CDR3: CASSLEPYSGNTIYF

V: TRBV3-1
D: -
J: TRBJ1-2
CDR3: CASSRASGYGYTF

V: TRBV6-1
D: -
J: TRBJ1-2
CDR3: CESGQANYGYTF

V: TRBV5-6
D: TRBD1
J: TRBJ2-7
CDR3: CASSSVSRQGRGYEQYF

V: TRBV10-1
D: -
J: TRBJ1-1
CDR3: CASSESMNTEAFF

V: TRBV20-1
D: -
J: TRBJ1-2
CDR3: CSARDVQGYGYTF

V: TRBV6-1
D: -
J: TRBJ2-2
CDR3: CASSSRGRANTGELFF

V: TRBV28
D: -
J: TRBJ1-1
CDR3: CASTLGGLGAETEAFF

V: TRBV7-3
D: TRBD2
J: TRBJ2-2
CDR3: CASIRGSGTGELFF

V: TRBV18
D: -
J: TRBJ1-2
CDR3: CASSLGNRRGYTF

V: TRBV6-4
D: TRBD2
J: TRBJ2-3
CDR3: CASSDGTSGSSTTDTQYF

V: TRBV7-2
D: -
J: TRBJ2-7
CDR3: CASSLAENYEQYF

V: TRBV20-1
D: -
J: TRBJ2-1
CDR3: CSALRAGGRRNEQFF

V: TRBV12-3/TRBV12-4
D: TRBD2
J: TRBJ2-7
CDR3: CASRPTSGVEQYF

V: TRBV11-2
D: -
J: TRBJ1-1
CDR3: CASSLDPPRGLNTEAFF

V: TRBV19
D: -
J: TRBJ2-7
CDR3: CASSKGLAGTSQYF

V: TRBV3-1
D: TRBD2
J: TRBJ2-7
CDR3: CASSSSGRENEQYF

V: TRBV28
D: -
J: TRBJ2-5
CDR3: CASSSIGFQETQYF

V: TRBV3-1
D: -
J: TRBJ2-7
CDR3: CAGGPSEQYF

V: TRBV10-2
D: -
J: TRBJ1-6
CDR3: CASSEMPGYNSTLHF